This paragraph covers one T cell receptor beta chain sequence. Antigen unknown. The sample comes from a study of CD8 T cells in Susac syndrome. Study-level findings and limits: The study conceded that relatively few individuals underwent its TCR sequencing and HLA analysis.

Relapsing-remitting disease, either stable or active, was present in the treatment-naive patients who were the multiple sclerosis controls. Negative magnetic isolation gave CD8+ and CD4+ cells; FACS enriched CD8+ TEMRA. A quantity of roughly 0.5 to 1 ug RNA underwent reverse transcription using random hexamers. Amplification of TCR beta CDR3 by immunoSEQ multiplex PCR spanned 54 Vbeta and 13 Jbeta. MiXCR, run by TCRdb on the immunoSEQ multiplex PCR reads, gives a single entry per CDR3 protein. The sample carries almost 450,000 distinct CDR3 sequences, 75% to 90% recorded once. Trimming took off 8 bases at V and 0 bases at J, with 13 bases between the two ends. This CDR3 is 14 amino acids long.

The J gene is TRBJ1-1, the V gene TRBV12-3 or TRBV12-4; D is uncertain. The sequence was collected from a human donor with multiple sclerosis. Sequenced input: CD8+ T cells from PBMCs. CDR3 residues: CASCRADLNTEAFF. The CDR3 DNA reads TGTGCCAGCTGTAGGGCAGACTTGAACACTGAAGCTTTCTTT.